This T cell receptor (beta chain) is drawn from a study of blood T cell repertoires in COVID-19. Whole-study context: Whether acute or convalescent, the COVID-19 samples came from the United States, Italy and Spain. In each case, the material was cDNA or gDNA derived from T cells, B-cell-depleted T cells, or PBMCs.

The length of the CDR3 is 16 residues. Trimming cost V 0 bases and J 2 bases; bases outside gene matches: 6. Germline CDR1 and CDR2: SGHKS and YYEKEE (reference sequence). This clone has more than one count but fewer than ten. Other nucleotide sequences from this sample produce the same CDR3. Original data processing: Amplification of reference gene primers provided the estimated nucleated cell counts. This table comes from immunoSEQ multiplex PCR, and its TCRdb copy is limited to in-frame clones, with some not included. From that table come the V and J calls and clone size; the DNA was used to work out D and trimming. The data hold approximately 100,000 clones, with approximately 84% observed a single time.

Sample: peripheral blood. This clonotype was sampled from a woman aged 55-69 years with acute or convalescent COVID-19. This chain connects TRBV5-5 to TRBJ1-2; 8 bases line up with TRBD1. The CDR3 region has the DNA TGTGCCAGCAGCTTGGTCCCCGGGACAGGCAACTATGGCTACACCTTC. Its protein product is CASSLVPGTGNYGYTF.